This T cell receptor beta chain emerged from a study of T cell responses to AZD1222 COVID-19 vaccine. Study-wide context: It was second doses at about 4 or about 12 weeks that were pooled. Study-wide results and limits: White British ancestry dominated among donors, who included more females, and clonal diversity was possibly underestimated.

Of note for this clone: Its specificity is not known.

Germline V gene lookup returns CDR1 WNHNN and CDR2 SYGVQD (reference sequence). V gave up 3 bases and J gave up 4 bases; unmatched junction bases: 8. The CDR3 is 16 amino acids. Method: immunoSEQ multiplex PCR; TCRdb's copy keeps in-frame clones and lacks some. The table has roughly 100,000 clones, about four fifths seen once. This clonotype was sampled from an adult in good health. This sample comprised peripheral blood, obtained on day 0 of AZD1222 vaccination. This sequence joins TRBV10-1 and TRBJ2-1; TRBD2 matches 8 bases. The CDR3 loop reads CASSDPGAGGYNEQFF. CDR3 coding DNA: TGCGCCAGCAGTGACCCTGGGGCGGGGGGTTACAATGAGCAGTTCTTC.